The 3 T cell receptor beta chains below all came from one sample that was sequenced in a study of cytomegalovirus exposure and HLA in healthy donors. The PCR contained 60 Vbeta and 13 Jbeta primers. Sequencing used immunoSEQ multiplex PCR; TCRdb keeps in-frame clones, though not all of them. Of 150,000 or so clones detected, roughly three quarters appear once; the ten largest clones hold 7.5% to 9%. Sequencing input: PBMCs. These receptors originate from a man aged 30 to 39 in good health and CMV-seropositive.

This rearrangement joins TRBV27 to TRBJ2-1; 7 bases map to TRBD2. The CDR3 spans 15 residues. The V segment lost 4 bases and the J segment 2 bases; nucleotides outside the gene matches: 5. The germline gives CDR1 MNHEY, CDR2 SMNVEV (reference sequence). CDR3 in DNA: TGTGCCAGCAGTTCTACTAGCGTTCCCTACAATGAGCAGTTCTTC. It codes for CASSSTSVPYNEQFF.

This rearrangement joins TRBV7-2 to TRBJ1-2, with 7 positions matching TRBD1. The V segment lost 4 bases and the J segment 4 bases; nucleotides outside the gene matches: 3. CDR1 is SGHTA and CDR2 is FQGNSA in the germline V gene. The CDR3 covers 13 residues. The CDR3 is CASSSGQLYGYTF. In nucleotides, the CDR3 is TGTGCCAGCAGCTCGGGACAGCTCTATGGCTACACCTTC.

This rearrangement joins TRBV13 to TRBJ1-5; the match to TRBD1 covers 10 bases. The CDR3 has 16 amino acids. Germline CDR1 PRHDT, CDR2 FYEKMQ (reference sequence). V shed 4 bases, J shed 2 bases, and the junction held 5 bases outside the gene matches. CDR3 coding DNA: TGTGCCAGCAGCTCCACCGGGACAGGGGGCAATCAGCCCCAGCATTTT. Encoded protein: CASSSTGTGGNQPQHF.